The 29 T cell receptor beta chains in this list originate from one sample, sequenced in a study of T-cell memory formation after mild COVID-19. From the 5' RACE reads, TCRdb called clonotypes with MiXCR, one entry per CDR3 protein. The sample has 450,000 to 700,000 distinct CDR3 sequences; roughly 18% are singletons. The sample consisted of PBMCs or a T cell subset sorted from them (not recorded which). Source of these receptors: an adult woman who had mild COVID-19 (a few samples of this study predate the infection). Cell type and time point are not known.

This clonotype was seen more than once but under ten times. The chain joins TRBV29-1 to TRBJ2-3; 7 positions agree with TRBD1. The CDR3 is 13 residues long. Germline CDR1 reads SQVTM; CDR2 reads ANQGSEA. J lost 4 bases, V lost 5 bases, and 6 bases had no gene match. CDR3: CSVQGVLSDTQYF. The CDR3 DNA reads TGCAGCGTTCAGGGGGTGCTATCAGATACGCAGTATTTT.

This clonotype was counted a few times. The chain recombines TRBV5-1 with TRBJ2-3, with 8 bases that match TRBD2. Germline loops: CDR1 SGHRS, CDR2 YFSETQ. The CDR3 is 18 residues long. Trimming at V came to 3 bases and at J to 4 bases, leaving 16 bases not matched to a gene. This CDR3 is CASSSLGGGSPGSDTQYF. CDR3 coding DNA: TGCGCCAGCAGCTCACTTGGCGGGGGGTCCCCTGGCTCAGATACGCAGTATTTT.

The chain uses TRBV5-5 and TRBJ2-1; D is undetermined. CDR1 is SGHKS, CDR2 YYEKEE, per germline (reference sequence). The CDR3 runs to 16 residues. The V gene lost 4 bases and the J gene lost 7 bases, with 21 bases spanning the gap. CDR3 loop: CASSQDERALRNEQFF. The CDR3 DNA follows: TGTGCCAGCAGCCAGGATGAGCGAGCCTTAAGGAATGAGCAGTTCTTC.

The genes are TRBV11-3 and TRBJ2-3, with 10 bases fitting TRBD2. CDR1 and CDR2 from the germline V gene are SGHNT and YENEEA. J gave up 4 bases and V 5 bases, and 6 bases lay outside the gene matches. This CDR3 is built from 15 residues. As DNA, the CDR3 is TGTGCCAGCAGCAGAAGCGGGGGGGCCGCAGATACGCAGTATTTT. Translation gives CASSRSGGAADTQYF.

This clonotype turned up a few times. The chain carries TRBV25-1 and TRBJ2-1, with D possibly being TRBD1 or TRBD2 (6 bases each). The CDR3 is 15 amino acids. Trimming took 2 bases from V and 6 from J, leaving 14 bases between them. CDR1 is MGHDK, CDR2 SYGVNS, per germline. DNA for the CDR3: TGTGCCAGCAGTGAAGGGGGCAGGGGAGGCAATGAGCAGTTCTTC. Its translation: CASSEGGRGGNEQFF.

The table lists this clonotype with a few counts. The chain is built from TRBV5-6 and TRBJ1-2; D is undetermined. This CDR3 spans 14 amino acids. V shed 0 bases and J shed 4 bases, with 10 bases lying between them. The germline V gene encodes CDR1 SGHDT and CDR2 YYEEEE. The CDR3 reads CASSLELEFYGYTF. In DNA form, the CDR3 reads TGTGCCAGCAGCTTGGAACTAGAATTCTATGGCTACACCTTC.

This clonotype was detected only a few times. The rearrangement links TRBV9 to TRBJ2-6; 7 bases match TRBD1. The CDR3 sequence is 19 residues long. Germline loops: CDR1 SGDLS, CDR2 YYNGEE. Germline trimming cut 2 bases from V and 1 base from J; bases unmatched to any gene: 12. The CDR3 DNA reads TGTGCCAGCAGCGTGGGTACGGGACAGCGGTGGTCTGGGGCCAACGTCCTGACTTTC. Translating gives CASSVGTGQRWSGANVLTF.

This clonotype was observed a few times. The chain has TRBV20-1 and TRBJ2-3; possible D gene TRBD2, 6 bases. CDR3 length equals 12 residues. The V end was cut by 5 bases, the J end by 9 bases, with 15 bases between. The germline V gene encodes CDR1 DFQATT and CDR2 SNEGSKA (reference sequence). CDR3 nucleotides: TGCAGTGCTCCGGATGGGGGGATGACGCAGTATTTT. Amino acids: CSAPDGGMTQYF.

This clonotype was counted a few times. This rearrangement joins TRBV2 to TRBJ2-7; 10 nucleotides match TRBD1. J lost 6 bases, V lost 6 bases, and 5 bases had no gene match. Germline lookup yields CDR1 SNHLY and CDR2 FYNNEI. This CDR3 has 13 residues. CDR3 DNA sequence: TGTGCCAGCAGAGCGGGACAGGGGACCGAGCAGTACTTC. It encodes CASRAGQGTEQYF.

CDR3 amino acids: CASSPWTGNYEQYF. For the CDR3, the DNA is TGCGCCAGCAGCCCCTGGACCGGCAACTACGAGCAGTACTTC. The rearrangement uses TRBV4-3 and TRBJ2-7; D is unclear. Deletions cut 4 bases from V and 3 bases from J, with 13 bases between. CDR1 and CDR2 from the germline V gene are LGHNA and YSLEER. The CDR3 runs to 14 residues.

The chain uses TRBV5-1 and TRBJ2-3; no firm D call. The germline CDR1 and CDR2 sequences are SGHRS and YFSETQ. V gave up 0 bases and J gave up 2 bases, with 16 bases separating them. The CDR3 runs to 17 residues. DNA of the CDR3: TGCGCCAGCAGCTTGGAAGCAAAAAGGGTTTACACAGATACGCAGTATTTT. This translates into CASSLEAKRVYTDTQYF.

This clonotype was found a few times. This chain connects TRBV15 to TRBJ2-3, with a tentative D call TRBD2 (7 bases). The CDR3 extends over 13 amino acids. Germline lookup yields CDR1 LNHNV and CDR2 YYDKDF (reference sequence). The germline V and J ends were trimmed by 9 bases and 4 bases, with 14 bases remaining between them. The chain's CDR3 is CATGGGRADTQYF. CDR3 sequence (DNA): TGTGCCACAGGGGGAGGGCGCGCAGATACGCAGTATTTT.

The chain joins TRBV20-1 to TRBJ2-3; D is unresolved. Trimming took 6 bases from V and 0 from J, leaving 10 bases between them. This CDR3 contains 13 residues. CDR1 and CDR2 from the germline V gene are DFQATT and SNEGSKA (reference sequence). The CDR3 spells CSAPSDSTDTQYF. In DNA, the CDR3 is TGCAGTGCCCCCTCCGACAGCACAGATACGCAGTATTTT.

This clonotype has more than one count but fewer than ten. The chain uses TRBV15 and TRBJ2-6, with no clear D. V gave up 1 base and J gave up 0 bases, with 7 bases separating them. Germline-derived CDR1 and CDR2 are LNHNV and YYDKDF (reference sequence). The CDR3 extends over 16 amino acids. CDR3 sequence reads: CATSRAGNSGANVLTF. For the CDR3, the DNA is TGTGCCACCAGCAGAGCTGGGAACTCTGGGGCCAACGTCCTGACTTTC.

This clonotype was counted a few times. The rearrangement joins TRBV5-5 to TRBJ2-4; D not resolved. Trimming pared 3 bases from V and 6 bases from J, leaving 10 bases between. The germline gives CDR1 SGHKS, CDR2 YYEKEE (reference sequence). CDR3 size: 13 residues. CDR3 region: CASSYQAVNIQYF. In nucleotides, the CDR3 is TGTGCCAGCAGCTACCAGGCCGTAAACATTCAGTACTTC.

This clonotype was recorded a few times. The chain links TRBV6-5 to TRBJ1-2; D remains ambiguous. Germline lookup yields CDR1 MNHEY and CDR2 SVGAGI. Trimming removed 6 bases from V and 7 bases from J, with 15 bases in between. CDR3 length: 13 residues. CDR3: CASSPRAGRGYTF. As DNA, the CDR3 is TGTGCCAGCAGCCCACGTGCAGGACGTGGCTACACCTTC.

V and J are TRBV6-5 and TRBJ2-3; 7 nucleotides align to TRBD2. The CDR3 loop spans 15 amino acids. CDR1 MNHEY and CDR2 SVGAGI come from the germline V gene. Losses at the gene ends were 2 bases for V and 2 bases for J; bases not matched to a gene: 4. CDR3 region: CASSYPGGSTDTQYF. As DNA, the CDR3 is TGTGCCAGCAGTTACCCGGGGGGTTCCACAGATACGCAGTATTTT.

This clonotype was found a few times. The rearrangement links TRBV5-1 to TRBJ2-4; 7 positions agree with TRBD1. CDR1 SGHRS and CDR2 YFSETQ come from the germline V gene. Trimming removed 3 bases from V and 0 bases from J; junction bases left unmatched: 9. The CDR3 covers 17 residues. The CDR3 DNA is TGCGCCAGCAGCTCTGACCGGGACAGCCTAGCCAAAAACATTCAGTACTTC. This translates into CASSSDRDSLAKNIQYF.

This sequence joins TRBV12-3 or TRBV12-4 and TRBJ2-7, with D possibly TRBD2 on 5 matching bases. CDR3 length: 12 amino acids. Trimming pared 8 bases from V and 3 bases from J, leaving 11 bases between. The CDR3 DNA reads as TGTGCCAGCTCGGAGGCGGTCTACGAGCAGTACTTC. This translates into CASSEAVYEQYF.

This chain uses TRBV25-1 with TRBJ2-6; D remains ambiguous. This CDR3 has 15 residues. Germline assignment: CDR1 MGHDK and CDR2 SYGVNS. V gave up 8 bases and J gave up 0 bases, with 11 bases separating them. The CDR3 coding sequence is TGTGCCAGCCAAACCGGCGGCTCTGGGGCCAACGTCCTGACTTTC. Its protein is CASQTGGSGANVLTF.

The chain employs TRBV12-3 or TRBV12-4 and TRBJ2-1; 7 nucleotides align to TRBD1. The CDR3 runs to 16 residues. V lost 3 bases to trimming and J lost 4 bases; unmatched junction nucleotides: 9. The CDR3 protein is CASSLGLTGIYNEQFF. The CDR3 DNA follows: TGTGCCAGCAGTTTGGGGTTGACAGGGATATACAATGAGCAGTTCTTC.

The V gene is TRBV21-1, the J gene TRBJ2-7; the DNA was not compared with TRBD2, the D call given in the table. TRBV21-1 is a documented pseudogene. The length of the CDR3 is 14 residues. CDR3 sequence reads: CASSKRAGLYEQYF. The CDR3 DNA is TGTGCCAGCAGCAAAAGGGCAGGTCTCTACGAGCAGTACTTC.

The table lists this clonotype with many counts. The V gene is TRBV7-9, the J gene TRBJ2-7; the D is unclear. Trimming stripped 6 bases from V and 2 bases from J, with 11 bases between. Germline assignment: CDR1 SEHNR and CDR2 FQNEAQ (reference sequence). The CDR3 spans 13 residues. CDR3: CASSPGQTYEQYF. The CDR3 DNA reads as TGTGCCAGCAGTCCGGGCCAGACCTACGAGCAGTACTTC.

This clonotype has more than one count but fewer than ten. The chain joins TRBV29-1 to TRBJ2-7; 8 nucleotides agree with TRBD1. Germline CDR1 reads SQVTM; CDR2 reads ANQGSEA. The CDR3 has 12 amino acids. V gave up 4 bases and J gave up 4 bases; unmatched junction bases: 3. For the CDR3, the DNA is TGCAGCGTTGGGACAGGGTGTTACGAGCAGTACTTC. The encoded protein is CSVGTGCYEQYF.

J is TRBJ2-7 and V is TRBV3-1, with D maybe TRBD2 (5 bases). V was cut by 4 bases and J by 6 bases, with 13 bases left in between. The CDR3 sequence is 13 residues long. Germline CDR1 is LGHDT and CDR2 is YNNKEL (reference sequence). The CDR3 DNA follows: TGTGCCAGCAGCCCAAGCGGCCTTACCGAGCAGTACTTC. This encodes CASSPSGLTEQYF.

The CDR3 reads CSVESSGRVETQYF. The CDR3 coding sequence is TGCAGCGTTGAGTCTAGCGGGAGGGTGGAGACCCAGTACTTC. The rearrangement uses TRBV29-1 and TRBJ2-5, with TRBD2 matching over 12 bases. The CDR3 runs 14 residues. The germline V gene has CDR1 SQVTM and CDR2 ANQGSEA. The ends lost 3 bases at V and 5 bases at J; junction bases unmatched: 4. Complete variable domain (other parts from reference TRBV29-1 and TRBJ2-5): SAVISQKPSRDICQRGTSLTIQCQVDSQVTMMFWYRQQPGQSLTLIATANQGSEATYESGFVIDKFPISRPNLTFSTLTVSNMSPEDSSIYLCSVESSGRVETQYFGPGTRLLVL.

The J gene is TRBJ2-3, the V gene TRBV7-9, with D perhaps TRBD1 (6 bases). Deletions cut 5 bases from V and 3 bases from J, with 15 bases between. CDR1 and CDR2 (germline): SEHNR, FQNEAQ (reference sequence). CDR3 length equals 15 residues. CDR3 bases: TGTGCCAGCAGCATCACACAGGGATGGACAGATACGCAGTATTTT. Translated, it gives CASSITQGWTDTQYF. The variable domain in full, completed from reference TRBV7-9 and TRBJ2-3, reads DTGVSQNPRHKITKRGQNVTFRCDPISEHNRLYWYRQTLGQGPEFLTYFQNEAQLEKSRLLSDRFSAERPKGSFSTLEIQRTEQGDSAMYLCASSITQGWTDTQYFGPGTRLTVL.

This clonotype was seen repeatedly, ten times or more. This chain uses TRBV5-5 with TRBJ2-3; 12 bases match TRBD2. CDR3 length equals 18 residues. CDR1 and CDR2 (germline): SGHKS, YYEKEE (reference sequence). The V gene end was trimmed by 4 bases and the J gene end by 3 bases; junction bases not matched to a gene: 12. The CDR3 nucleotides are TGTGCCAGCAGCCCGAGACTAGCGGGGGCCTGGGGGACAGATACGCAGTATTTT. As protein: CASSPRLAGAWGTDTQYF.

The CDR3 protein is CASSPHTGTGYTDTQYF. The CDR3 DNA reads as TGTGCCAGCAGTCCCCACACCGGGACAGGGTACACAGATACGCAGTATTTT. The rearrangement uses TRBV4-2 and TRBJ2-3; 9 bases agree with TRBD1. The CDR3 extends over 17 amino acids. Germline values: CDR1 LGHNA, CDR2 YNFKEQ. V shed 6 bases and J 2 bases; nucleotides not matched to a gene: 12.